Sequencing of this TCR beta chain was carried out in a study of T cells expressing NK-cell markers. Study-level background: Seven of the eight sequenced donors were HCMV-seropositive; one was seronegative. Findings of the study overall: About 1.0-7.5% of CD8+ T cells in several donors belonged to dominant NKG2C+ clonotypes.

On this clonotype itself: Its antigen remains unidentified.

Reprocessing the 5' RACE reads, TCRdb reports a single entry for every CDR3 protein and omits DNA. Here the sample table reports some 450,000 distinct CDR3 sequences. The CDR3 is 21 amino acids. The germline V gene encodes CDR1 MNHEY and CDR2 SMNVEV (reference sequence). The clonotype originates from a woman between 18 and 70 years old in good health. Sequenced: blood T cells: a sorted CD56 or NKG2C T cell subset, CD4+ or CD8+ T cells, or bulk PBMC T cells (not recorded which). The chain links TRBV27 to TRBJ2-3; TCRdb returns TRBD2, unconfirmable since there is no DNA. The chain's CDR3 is CASSPSARLAGVQDGTDTQYF.